A single sample is the source of the 16 T cell receptor beta chains below, sequenced in a study of shared clonotypes between healthy human individuals. Data came from immunoSEQ multiplex PCR; TCRdb stores just in-frame clones and leaves some out. The sample lists more than 150,000 clones, 66% occurring once. The sequencing input was memory CD4+ T cells sorted from blood. Subset given: CD45RA-negative fraction. The receptors originated from a man younger than 40 in good health.

This clone showed up just a few times. Here the CDR3 reads CATSRAGGNEQFF. DNA for the CDR3: TGTGCCACCAGCAGAGCTGGGGGCAATGAGCAGTTCTTC. This chain links TRBV15 with TRBJ2-1; D is perhaps TRBD1 or TRBD2 (5 bases each). The CDR3 contains 13 residues. Germline V gives CDR1 LNHNV, CDR2 YYDKDF (reference sequence). Trimming removed 1 base at V and 6 bases at J, with 7 bases between.

In DNA, the CDR3 is TGCAGCGTTGTGGAAGCGGGAGGGTCCCGGGAGCTGTTTTTT. Translated: CSVVEAGGSRELFF. V and J are TRBV29-1 and TRBJ2-2; 10 positions match TRBD2. This CDR3 has 14 amino acids. CDR1 is SQVTM and CDR2 is ANQGSEA in the germline V gene. Trimming cost V 4 bases and J 9 bases; bases outside gene matches: 8.

The chain couples TRBV6-6 to TRBJ1-2, with D unclear. The V end lost 4 bases, the J end lost 4 bases, and 13 bases lay between the germline ends. The germline gives CDR1 MNHNY, CDR2 SVGAGI (reference sequence). CDR3 length: 14 amino acids. The CDR3 bases are TGTGCCAGCAGTTCTTTCGATGGAGGCTATGGCTACACCTTC. Protein product: CASSSFDGGYGYTF.

This chain connects TRBV7-2 to TRBJ2-3; D possibly corresponds to TRBD2 (6 bases). The CDR3 is 15 amino acids. V was pared by 0 bases and J by 1 base, with 8 bases between. From germline, CDR1 is SGHTA and CDR2 FQGNSA. This CDR3 is CASSLAAGRTDTQYF. The CDR3 region has the DNA TGTGCCAGCAGCTTAGCTGCGGGACGCACAGATACGCAGTATTTT.

The chain is built from TRBV4-2 and TRBJ1-2; 7 bases fit TRBD1. V dropped 5 bases and J dropped 3; count of bases not matched to a gene: 9. Per the germline V gene, CDR1 is LGHNA and CDR2 is YNFKEQ. This CDR3 is built from 15 residues. The CDR3 protein is CASSLEKGAYYGYTF. The CDR3 DNA reads TGTGCCAGCAGCTTGGAGAAGGGGGCGTACTATGGCTACACCTTC.

The table lists this clone with a few counts. This sequence joins TRBV6-6 and TRBJ1-5, with no clear D. V was pared by 0 bases and J by 3 bases, with 6 bases between. Germline V gene lookup returns CDR1 MNHNY and CDR2 SVGAGI (reference sequence). The CDR3 runs 14 residues. The CDR3, as DNA: TGTGCCAGCAGTTACTCGGCGTTCAATCAGCCCCAGCATTTT. This gives the protein CASSYSAFNQPQHF.

The V and J genes are TRBV7-2 and TRBJ2-1, with 9 bases aligning to TRBD2. Germline CDR1 and CDR2: SGHTA and FQGNSA. After removal of 1 base from V and 4 bases from J, the junction contained 5 bases not matched to a gene. This CDR3 contains 16 residues. The CDR3 DNA reads TGTGCCAGCAGCTTAGACTCTAGCGGGATTTACAATGAGCAGTTCTTC. Translated, it gives CASSLDSSGIYNEQFF.

Comments on this clone: A much larger clone differs by one base, so this may be a read error. This chain joins TRBV7-6 and TRBJ2-4; D is possibly TRBD1 or TRBD2 (5 bases each). Germline-derived CDR1 and CDR2 are SGHVS and FNYEAQ. CDR3 size: 16 residues. The V end lost 3 bases, the J end lost 0 bases, and 12 bases lay between the germline ends. The CDR3 nucleotides are TGTGCCAGCAGCTTGGGGTCGGGGCCAGCCAAAAACATTCAGTACTTC. Its protein is CASSLGSGPAKNIQYF.

The chain carries TRBV7-8 and TRBJ2-7, with D possibly being TRBD2 (6 bases). CDR1 SGHVS and CDR2 FQNEAQ come from the germline V gene. The CDR3 contains 15 residues. Between the trimmed V and J ends, which lost 0 bases and 2 bases, there was a span of 11 bases. The CDR3 sequence is CASSLAIAATYEQYF. In DNA form, the CDR3 reads TGTGCCAGCAGCTTAGCTATAGCGGCCACCTACGAGCAGTACTTC.

The sample holds a few counts of this clone. V usage is TRBV28 and J usage is TRBJ2-7; 9 bases match TRBD2. The CDR3 extends over 14 amino acids. V shed 6 bases, J shed 9 bases, and the junction held 12 bases outside the gene matches. Germline values: CDR1 MDHEN, CDR2 SYDVKM. CDR3 sequence (DNA): TGTGCCAGCAGGGTAGCGGGAGAAACTTGGTTGCAGTACTTC. Protein: CASRVAGETWLQYF.

This chain joins TRBV10-2 and TRBJ2-2, with no clear D. The CDR3 extends over 11 amino acids. V was cut by 4 bases and J by 6 bases, with 3 bases left in between. The germline V gene encodes CDR1 WSHSY and CDR2 SAAADI. The CDR3 DNA reads TGCGCCAGCAGTGCAGCCGGGGAGCTGTTTTTT. It translates to CASSAAGELFF.

A remark on this clone: One end of the junction varies from germline; a read error may be responsible. The same CDR3 arises from other DNA sequences in this sample as well. V gene TRBV7-2 combines with J gene TRBJ2-2, with D perhaps matching TRBD1 (6 bases). The germline V gene has CDR1 SGHTA and CDR2 FQGNSA. This CDR3 spans 15 amino acids. CDR3 amino acids: CASSLGQSYTGELFF. CDR3 DNA sequence: TGTGCCAGCAGTTTAGGACAGTCCTACACCGGGGAGCTGTTTTTT.

The chain carries TRBV5-1 and TRBJ2-7; possibly TRBD1 for D (5 bases). Trimming took off 7 bases at V and 5 bases at J, with 19 bases between the two ends. CDR3 size: 14 residues. Germline V CDR1 and CDR2: SGHRS, YFSETQ. The DNA of the CDR3 is TGCGCCAGCGCCAAACAAGGGGAAGTAGACGAGCAGTACTTC. It codes for CASAKQGEVDEQYF.

This chain connects TRBV27 to TRBJ2-1; TRBD2 aligns across 10 bases. Germline assignment: CDR1 MNHEY and CDR2 SMNVEV (reference sequence). The V and J ends lost 8 bases and 2 bases, in that order; junction bases with no gene match: 15. This CDR3 region has 18 residues. CDR3 bases: TGTGCCAGCCACACTAGCTCGAGCGGGGGGGTTACCTACAATGAGCAGTTCTTC. Translating it yields CASHTSSSGGVTYNEQFF.

This clone was seen a handful of times. The chain uses TRBV7-9 and TRBJ2-7, with 11 bases that match TRBD1. The germline CDR1 and CDR2 sequences are SEHNR and FQNEAQ (reference sequence). The length of the CDR3 is 15 residues. With V trimmed by 6 bases and J by 4 bases, 8 bases remained unmatched. CDR3 DNA sequence: TGTGCCAGCAGTCTCGGGGGACAGGGGGTTTACGAGCAGTACTTC. Amino acid sequence: CASSLGGQGVYEQYF.

This clone was counted between two and nine times. The J gene is TRBJ2-7, the V gene TRBV19; D not certain. The CDR3 runs 14 residues. Trimming took off 4 bases at V and 0 bases at J, with 10 bases between the two ends. In germline, CDR1 is LNHDA, CDR2 SQIVND (reference sequence). The CDR3 sequence is CASSKQALSYEQYF. The CDR3 nucleotides are TGTGCCAGTAGTAAGCAGGCGCTCTCCTACGAGCAGTACTTC.